Below are 32 T cell receptor beta chains sequenced from a single sample in a study of shared clonotypes between healthy human individuals. Generated by immunoSEQ multiplex PCR, the TCRdb table keeps only in-frame clones and is missing some. The table has some 2,100,000 clones, 85% to 95% seen once. CD8 cells regarded as naive lacked CD45RO, were positively chosen for CCR7, and omitted terminally differentiated effector memory CD45RA+ cells. The specimen was naive CD8+ T cells from PBMCs. The receptors originated from a man aged 18-30 years in good health. Some clones in this sample may be carry-over from other donors' samples.

The chain is built from TRBV4-1 and TRBJ1-1, with 7 bases lining up with TRBD1. The germline CDR1 and CDR2 sequences are MGHRA and YSYEKL. CDR3 length equals 15 residues. V was pared by 4 bases and J by 1 base, with 6 bases of the junction left unmatched. The CDR3 protein is CASSPDRVTNTEAFF. Written as DNA, the CDR3 is TGCGCCAGCAGCCCAGACAGGGTAACGAACACTGAAGCTTTCTTT.

CDR3 bases: TGTGCCAGCTTCCCAGACGATTCCCTATATGGCTACACCTTC. Its protein is CASFPDDSLYGYTF. The J gene is TRBJ1-2, the V gene TRBV2; D gene unclear. V shed 8 bases and J shed 5 bases, with 18 bases lying between them. Germline CDR1 SNHLY, CDR2 FYNNEI. This CDR3 has 14 amino acids.

V and J are TRBV7-9 and TRBJ2-7, with D hard to call. This CDR3 comprises 17 residues. Trimming shortened V by 4 bases and J by 0 bases, and 19 bases separated the two germline ends. Germline V CDR1 and CDR2: SEHNR, FQNEAQ (reference sequence). The CDR3 DNA follows: TGTGCCAGCAGCTCAAGGTACTTGGAGAGAGGCTCCTACGAGCAGTACTTC. Protein sequence: CASSSRYLERGSYEQYF.

CDR3 DNA sequence: TGTGCCATCGCCGGGACCAGTACATCCGGGGAGCTGTTTTTT. Its translation: CAIAGTSTSGELFF. V and J are TRBV10-3 and TRBJ2-2, with D possibly called TRBD1 or TRBD2 (5 bases each). The V end was cut by 8 bases, the J end by 6 bases, with 16 bases between. Germline CDR1 and CDR2: ENHRY and SYGVKD. CDR3 length equals 14 residues.

The chain joins TRBV7-9 to TRBJ1-1; 8 nucleotides line up with TRBD1. Germline V gene sequence: CDR1 SEHNR, CDR2 FQNEAQ (reference sequence). This CDR3 is 15 amino acids long. After removal of 5 bases from V and 3 bases from J, the junction contained 8 bases not matched to a gene. CDR3 in amino acids: CASSPYRGLDTEAFF. CDR3 DNA sequence: TGTGCCAGCAGCCCCTACAGGGGGTTGGACACTGAAGCTTTCTTT.

The chain is built from TRBV6-5 and TRBJ2-5; 9 bases match TRBD1. Germline lookup yields CDR1 MNHEY and CDR2 SVGAGI. This CDR3 is built from 14 residues. After removal of 8 bases from V and 5 bases from J, the junction contained 9 bases not matched to a gene. The CDR3 region has the DNA TGTGCCAGCTCTTCGGGACAGGGTCGGGAGACCCAGTACTTC. It codes for CASSSGQGRETQYF.

Details on this clone: In the same sample, other DNA sequences code for this CDR3. The CDR3 nucleotides read TGTGCCAGCAGCTTCCGGGACAGGGACACTGAAGCTTTCTTT. Translating gives CASSFRDRDTEAFF. This chain joins TRBV27 and TRBJ1-1; 9 bases map to TRBD1. CDR1 is MNHEY, CDR2 SMNVEV, per germline (reference sequence). CDR3 length: 14 residues. Losses at the gene ends were 6 bases for V and 3 bases for J; bases not matched to a gene: 5.

This clone was found once. This sequence joins TRBV28 and TRBJ2-1; 8 bases are a match to TRBD1. This CDR3 contains 13 residues. Trimming took 5 bases from V and 7 from J; bases not matched to a gene: 4. Germline CDR1 is MDHEN and CDR2 is SYDVKM. The CDR3 spells CASSIYRGNEQFF. CDR3 DNA: TGTGCCAGCAGTATCTACAGGGGGAATGAGCAGTTCTTC.

The rearrangement joins TRBV4-3 to TRBJ1-4; D possibly corresponds to TRBD1 (6 bases). This CDR3 contains 17 residues. Trimming removed 0 bases from V and 5 bases from J, with 16 bases in between. From germline, CDR1 is LGHNA and CDR2 YSLEER. This CDR3 is CASSQDPDGGLNEKLFF. Written as DNA, the CDR3 is TGCGCCAGCAGCCAAGATCCTGATGGGGGCCTGAATGAAAAACTGTTTTTT.

The CDR3 bases are TGTGCCAGCAGCTTCCAGACAGGGAAGCAAGAGACCCAGTACTTC. This sequence encodes CASSFQTGKQETQYF. J is TRBJ2-5 and V is TRBV7-9, with 7 bases fitting TRBD1. With V trimmed by 3 bases and J by 2 bases, 6 bases remained unmatched. This CDR3 contains 15 residues. Germline V gene lookup returns CDR1 SEHNR and CDR2 FQNEAQ (reference sequence).

This chain connects TRBV5-6 to TRBJ2-7; 7 nucleotides match TRBD2. Trimming removed 4 bases from V and 2 bases from J; junction bases left unmatched: 6. The CDR3 loop spans 14 amino acids. Per germline, CDR1 SGHDT and CDR2 YYEEEE. In nucleotides, the CDR3 is TGTGCCAGCAGCGCGGGAGACAGCCCCTACGAGCAGTACTTC. Translated, it gives CASSAGDSPYEQYF.

J is TRBJ1-1 and V is TRBV27; 9 nucleotides match TRBD1. This CDR3 has 13 residues. Germline CDR1 and CDR2: MNHEY and SMNVEV (reference sequence). J gave up 2 bases and V 9 bases, and 4 bases lay outside the gene matches. The CDR3 region is CASRDRDNTEAFF. The DNA for the CDR3 is TGTGCCAGTCGGGACAGGGATAACACTGAAGCTTTCTTT.

This rearrangement joins TRBV11-3 to TRBJ2-2; D unresolved. Germline assignment: CDR1 SGHNT and CDR2 YENEEA. Trimming removed 5 bases at V and 5 bases at J, with 6 bases between. The CDR3 loop spans 12 amino acids. Here the CDR3 reads CASSPSTGELFF. The CDR3 DNA is TGTGCCAGCAGCCCATCTACCGGGGAGCTGTTTTTT.

The V gene is TRBV21-1, the J gene TRBJ2-7; the table's D call, TRBD2, was not checked against the DNA. TRBV21-1 represents a pseudogene. The CDR3 is made up of 14 amino acids. The DNA for the CDR3 is TGTGCCAGCATTACTAGCGGGAGATTACACGAGCAGTACTTC. This gives the protein CASITSGRLHEQYF.

This clone is a singleton in its sample. The V and J genes are TRBV10-3 and TRBJ2-7; D is possibly TRBD1 (5 bases). Deletions cut 2 bases from V and 5 bases from J, with 10 bases between. This CDR3 has 13 amino acids. Germline V CDR1 and CDR2: ENHRY, SYGVKD. The CDR3 reads CAISESRVDEQYF. CDR3 DNA sequence: TGTGCCATCAGTGAGAGCAGGGTCGACGAGCAGTACTTC.

This chain joins TRBV6-1 and TRBJ1-5; TRBD1 matches at 9 bases. The junction had 5 bases not matched to a gene; V was cut back by 6 bases and J by 5 bases. The CDR3 length is 14 residues. The V gene's germline CDR1 is MNHNS and CDR2 SASEGT. The CDR3 spells CASRDRGIHQPQHF. CDR3 nucleotide sequence: TGTGCCAGCAGGGACAGGGGAATCCATCAGCCCCAGCATTTT.

CDR3 protein: CASSQDHTEAFF. CDR3 nucleotide sequence: TGCGCCAGCAGCCAAGATCATACTGAAGCTTTCTTT. J is TRBJ1-1 and V is TRBV4-3; no clear D. CDR3 length: 12 amino acids. The germline V and J ends were trimmed by 0 bases and 5 bases, with 4 bases remaining between them. From germline, CDR1 is LGHNA and CDR2 YSLEER.

The chain carries TRBV6-1 and TRBJ2-1; no definite D call. The CDR3 spans 15 residues. Germline V gene data show CDR1 as MNHNS and CDR2 as SASEGT. Trimming stripped 5 bases from V and 2 bases from J, with 13 bases between. The CDR3 loop reads CASSWNDLPYNEQFF. CDR3 DNA: TGTGCCAGCAGTTGGAACGATCTACCCTACAATGAGCAGTTCTTC.

This chain uses TRBV12-5 with TRBJ1-5, with D uncertain. The CDR3 runs 14 residues. V was clipped by 8 bases and J by 3 bases, with 14 bases between them. Germline V gene lookup returns CDR1 LGHNT and CDR2 FRNRAP. The CDR3 nucleotides are TGTGCTAGTAGCTCCGGCAGCCTCAATCAGCCCCAGCATTTT. Encoded protein: CASSSGSLNQPQHF.

The chain combines TRBV18 with TRBJ2-1, with 14 positions matching TRBD2. V was pared by 3 bases and J by 10 bases, with 11 bases of the junction left unmatched. CDR1 and CDR2 (germline): KGHSH, LQKENI. The CDR3 totals 17 residues. The CDR3 reads CASSPPGLAGVTGEQFF. The CDR3 DNA sequence: TGTGCCAGCTCACCCCCGGGACTAGCGGGAGTGACGGGCGAGCAGTTCTTC.

The chain combines TRBV7-9 with TRBJ2-1; no clear D. This CDR3 region has 12 residues. The V end was cut by 5 bases, the J end by 5 bases, with 7 bases between. Germline V gene lookup returns CDR1 SEHNR and CDR2 FQNEAQ (reference sequence). DNA of the CDR3: TGTGCCAGCAGCCCCGCCCACAATGAGCAGTTCTTC. It specifies CASSPAHNEQFF.

The chain recombines TRBV12-5 with TRBJ2-7, with D unresolved. The germline CDR1 and CDR2 sequences are LGHNT and FRNRAP. The CDR3 sequence is 12 residues long. With 6 bases removed from V and 6 bases from J, the gap between germline ends came to 12 bases. The CDR3 spells CASGAGFSEQYF. The CDR3 DNA sequence: TGTGCTAGTGGCGCCGGGTTTTCCGAGCAGTACTTC.

The chain has TRBV27 and TRBJ2-7, with a weak D call TRBD1 (6 bases). Germline V gives CDR1 MNHEY, CDR2 SMNVEV (reference sequence). Trimming left V 5 bases short and J 4 bases short, with 18 bases between. This CDR3 is built from 15 residues. For the CDR3, the DNA is TGTGCCAGCAGTACCCCGGGACAACTCCAATACGAGCAGTACTTC. It is translated as CASSTPGQLQYEQYF.

The rearrangement links TRBV30 to TRBJ1-4; TRBD1 matches at 8 bases. V shed 5 bases, J shed 4 bases, and the junction held 6 bases outside the gene matches. The CDR3 covers 14 residues. Germline assignment: CDR1 GTSNPN and CDR2 SVGIG (reference sequence). The CDR3 DNA reads as TGTGCCTGGGGGACAGGCGCGGGTAATGAAAAACTGTTTTTT. Translation: CAWGTGAGNEKLFF.

The genes are TRBV11-1 and TRBJ1-2; no clear D. CDR1 SGHAT and CDR2 FQDESV come from the germline V gene (reference sequence). The CDR3 has 13 amino acids. The germline V and J ends were trimmed by 5 bases and 6 bases, with 13 bases remaining between them. CDR3 sequence: CASSAFQENGYTF. The CDR3 DNA sequence: TGTGCCAGCAGCGCATTCCAAGAGAATGGCTACACCTTC.

The genes are TRBV19 and TRBJ1-5; the match to TRBD1 covers 7 bases. CDR1 is LNHDA and CDR2 is SQIVND in the germline V gene (reference sequence). The CDR3 runs to 17 residues. J lost 1 base, V lost 5 bases, and 11 bases had no gene match. The CDR3 DNA follows: TGTGCCAGTAGTGTGGGACAGCCACCCGACAGCAATCAGCCCCAGCATTTT. Encoded protein: CASSVGQPPDSNQPQHF.

This clone came up a few times. The chain uses TRBV7-9 and TRBJ2-2; 8 bases map to TRBD2. CDR1 is SEHNR and CDR2 is FQNEAQ in the germline V gene (reference sequence). The trim removed 5 bases at V and 2 bases at J, leaving 10 bases unmatched. The length of the CDR3 is 17 residues. The CDR3 spells CASSISGASLNTGELFF. The CDR3 bases are TGTGCCAGCAGCATTAGCGGGGCCTCCCTTAACACCGGGGAGCTGTTTTTT.

This clone has just one count. CDR3 amino acids: CASSTRTGGSTDTQYF. CDR3 DNA sequence: TGTGCCAGCAGCACCCGGACAGGGGGGAGCACAGATACGCAGTATTTT. The chain carries TRBV9 and TRBJ2-3; 10 bases line up with TRBD1. The CDR3 runs to 16 residues. Germline V gene data show CDR1 as SGDLS and CDR2 as YYNGEE. The trim removed 4 bases at V and 0 bases at J, leaving 5 bases unmatched.

The chain carries TRBV27 and TRBJ1-5, with 7 bases that match TRBD1. With V trimmed by 6 bases and J by 7 bases, 3 bases remained unmatched. The CDR3 has 12 amino acids. Germline CDR1 reads MNHEY; CDR2 reads SMNVEV (reference sequence). DNA of the CDR3: TGTGCCAGCAGCATCAGGGGGCAGCCCCAGCATTTT. Its protein is CASSIRGQPQHF.

The gene calls are TRBV18 and TRBJ1-2; D call uncertain. This CDR3 comprises 12 residues. V lost 8 bases and J lost 4, with 11 bases in between. Germline V gives CDR1 KGHSH, CDR2 LQKENI. CDR3 sequence reads: CASPEDSYGYTF. CDR3 in DNA: TGTGCCAGCCCAGAGGACTCCTATGGCTACACCTTC.

In its sample, this clone was seen a few times. The gene calls are TRBV4-2 and TRBJ1-1; a possible D gene is TRBD1 (5 bases). The germline V gene encodes CDR1 LGHNA and CDR2 YNFKEQ. With 1 base removed from V and 7 bases from J, the gap between germline ends came to 13 bases. CDR3 length: 14 residues. For the CDR3, the DNA is TGTGCCAGCAGCCAAGCGGCAGGGAGCCATGAAGCTTTCTTT. This encodes CASSQAAGSHEAFF.

This chain uses TRBV27 with TRBJ1-5, with D perhaps matching TRBD1 (5 bases). Per the germline V gene, CDR1 is MNHEY and CDR2 is SMNVEV (reference sequence). CDR3 length: 16 residues. V dropped 5 bases and J dropped 7 bases, with 21 bases sitting between them. The CDR3 DNA follows: TGTGCCAGCAGTCCCCGGGGAGGTGGTGGGGGGCAGCCCCAGCATTTT. Protein: CASSPRGGGGGQPQHF.